This is a list of T cell receptor beta chains from one sample in a study of blood T cell repertoires in COVID-19. The protocol was immunoSEQ multiplex PCR, while the TCRdb copy is restricted to in-frame clones and leaves out a portion. Among hundreds of thousands of clones listed, 70% to 90% were seen once. The sample consisted of PBMCs or T cells enriched from blood (not recorded which). The origin of the receptors is a man in his thirties or forties who had recovered from COVID-19. Both conserved end residues are part of each CDR3. Fields, in order: clone size, J gene, D gene, V gene, CDR3 DNA, CDR3 protein. A D gene is named only where the DNA matches it firmly. Expanded clones get a size class; other rows say once, few or many, or leave the size out.

clone_size: few; j_call: TRBJ2-1; d_call: NA; v_call: TRBV5-1; cdr3_nt: TGCGCCAGCAGCTTGAGCACTCAATCTTACAATGAGCAGTTCTTC; cdr3_aa: CASSLSTQSYNEQFF
clone_size: NA; j_call: TRBJ2-1; d_call: TRBD2; v_call: TRBV6-1; cdr3_nt: TGTGCCAGCAGTGAAGATCTAGCGGGAGGCGATGAGCAGTTCTTC; cdr3_aa: CASSEDLAGGDEQFF
clone_size: NA; j_call: TRBJ2-3; d_call: NA; v_call: TRBV28; cdr3_nt: TGTGCCAGCAGTCCTAACACAGATACGCAGTATTTT; cdr3_aa: CASSPNTDTQYF
clone_size: once; j_call: TRBJ1-4; d_call: NA; v_call: TRBV6-6; cdr3_nt: TGTGCCAGCAGTTACCGAGTCGGGGGGATGTTTTTT; cdr3_aa: CASSYRVGGMFF
clone_size: NA; j_call: TRBJ1-4; d_call: TRBD1; v_call: TRBV11-2; cdr3_nt: TGTGCCAGCAGCCTCAGACAGGGGATTAATGAAAAACTGTTTTTT; cdr3_aa: CASSLRQGINEKLFF
clone_size: NA; j_call: TRBJ1-6; d_call: NA; v_call: TRBV7-9; cdr3_nt: TGTGCCAGCAGATCGAGACAGAGCCGTAATTCACCCCTCCACTTT; cdr3_aa: CASRSRQSRNSPLHF
clone_size: NA; j_call: TRBJ1-5; d_call: NA; v_call: TRBV11-2; cdr3_nt: TGTGCCAGCAGCTTCGGCAGGAATCAGCCCCAGCATTTT; cdr3_aa: CASSFGRNQPQHF
clone_size: NA; j_call: TRBJ1-6; d_call: TRBD1; v_call: TRBV5-5; cdr3_nt: TGTGCCACTCGCCTACTGACAGGGTTTGATTCACCCCTCCACTTT; cdr3_aa: CATRLLTGFDSPLHF
clone_size: once; j_call: TRBJ1-2; d_call: TRBD1; v_call: TRBV11-2; cdr3_nt: TGTGCCAGCAGCCCCGACAGGGATATATGGGGCTACACCTTC; cdr3_aa: CASSPDRDIWGYTF
clone_size: NA; j_call: TRBJ1-1; d_call: NA; v_call: TRBV9; cdr3_nt: TGTGCCAGCAGCCCTCCGCGGCACTTCGAAGCTTTCTTT; cdr3_aa: CASSPPRHFEAFF
clone_size: NA; j_call: TRBJ2-3; d_call: NA; v_call: TRBV5-1; cdr3_nt: TGCGCCAGCAGCTTGAGCACAGCATCTAGCACAGATACGCAGTATTTT; cdr3_aa: CASSLSTASSTDTQYF
clone_size: NA; j_call: TRBJ2-2; d_call: NA; v_call: TRBV5-1; cdr3_nt: TGCGCCAGCAGTGTTGAGACACCACACGGCGGGGAGCTGTTTTTT; cdr3_aa: CASSVETPHGGELFF